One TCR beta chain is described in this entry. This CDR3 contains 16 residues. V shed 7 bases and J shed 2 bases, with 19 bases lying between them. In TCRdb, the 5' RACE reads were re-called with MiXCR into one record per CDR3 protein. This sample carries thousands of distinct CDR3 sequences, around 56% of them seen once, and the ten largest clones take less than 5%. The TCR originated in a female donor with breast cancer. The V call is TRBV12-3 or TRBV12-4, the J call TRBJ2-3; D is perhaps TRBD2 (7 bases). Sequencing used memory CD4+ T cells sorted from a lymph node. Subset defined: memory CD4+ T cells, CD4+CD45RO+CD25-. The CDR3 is CASNPGRGRTTDTQYF. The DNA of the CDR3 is TGTGCCAGCAACCCGGGGAGGGGGAGGACCACAGATACGCAGTATTTT.